This T cell receptor beta chain was captured in a study of cytomegalovirus exposure and HLA in healthy donors. PCR was performed using 60 Vbeta and 13 Jbeta primers. Authors' processing steps: There were about 80 million unique TCR beta chains by a later count, and approximately 10 million of them were shared. Assay: immunoSEQ multiplex PCR; the TCRdb copy retains only in-frame clones and omits some. That table gives V, J and clone size, and the DNA gave D and trimming. The table includes about 190,000 clones, roughly 80% detected once. Study-level results: Reports indicate that TCR beta sequences accurately predicted the HLA-A and HLA-B alleles of most subjects. Donors were assumed by presence/absence analyses to have roughly uniform sequencing depth.

CDR3 length equals 15 residues. CDR1 is SGHRS, CDR2 YFSETQ, per germline. V was pared by 0 bases and J by 9 bases, with 9 bases of the junction left unmatched. A word on this clone: Its matching antigen is unknown.

The receptor comes from a woman aged 25 to 39 in good health and CMV-seropositive. Material for sequencing was PBMCs. The chain couples TRBV5-1 to TRBJ2-3; 8 nucleotides align to TRBD1. CDR3 amino acids: CASSLAQGAVGTQYF. CDR3 bases: TGCGCCAGCAGCTTGGCCCAGGGGGCAGTAGGGACGCAGTATTTT. Based on the CDR3 plus reference TRBV5-1 and TRBJ2-3, the full variable domain is KAGVTQTPRYLIKTRGQQVTLSCSPISGHRSVSWYQQTPGQGLQFLFEYFSETQRNKGNFPGRFSGRQFSNSRSEMNVSTLELGDSALYLCASSLAQGAVGTQYFGPGTRLTVL.